The subject of this entry is one T cell receptor beta chain. Germline-derived CDR1 and CDR2 are DFQATT and SNEGSKA (reference sequence). V lost 6 bases and J lost 5; bases outside the gene matches: 4. The CDR3 runs to 13 residues. This specimen belongs to a study of T cells in Graves' hyperthyroidism and ophthalmopathy. Amplification of TCR beta CDR3 regions used RNA as the template. TCR CDR3 regions were first amplified by RT-PCR with HTBI primers. TCRdb passed the multiplex PCR reads through MiXCR, listing each CDR3 protein once. This table has about 770,000 distinct CDR3 sequences, around a sixth appearing once.

The sequenced material came from blood. V is TRBV20-1 and J is TRBJ2-4; 10 bases align to TRBD2. The receptor was derived from a woman between 45 and 65 years old with Graves' hyperthyroidism that later progressed to Graves' ophthalmopathy. Here the CDR3 reads CSARTSGENIQYF. As DNA, the CDR3 is TGCAGTGCACGGACTAGCGGAGAAAACATTCAGTACTTC.